The 17 T cell receptor beta chains in this list originate from one sample, sequenced in a study of metastatic and nonmetastatic thyroid tumors. Among the patients, none had received any treatment before thyroid surgery. Via MiXCR, TCRdb re-called the PCR reads. The table lists tens of thousands of clones, around 12% of them singletons. The material sequenced was tumor tissue. The receptor source for this set is a female donor with papillary thyroid cancer or a benign thyroid nodule (not recorded which). Some clones in this sample may be carry-over from other donors' samples.

This clone was counted ten times or more. CDR3 nucleotide sequence: TGCAGTGCCCAGCCGCCTGACGGCAGCACAGATACGCAGTATTTT. This gives the protein CSAQPPDGSTDTQYF. The chain is built from TRBV20-1 and TRBJ2-3; D remains unclear. Germline CDR1 and CDR2: DFQATT and SNEGSKA (reference sequence). The CDR3 loop spans 15 amino acids. V was cut by 6 bases and J by 0 bases, with 16 bases left in between.

This clone occurred a few times. Since a much larger clone is just one base distant, this may be a read error. The rearrangement uses TRBV7-3 and TRBJ2-2, with TRBD1 identical over 7 bases. CDR3 length equals 16 residues. Germline V gene sequence: CDR1 SGHTA, CDR2 FQGTGA. Here the CDR3 DNA reads TGTGCCAGCAGCCCAAGGGGACAGCCGAACACCGTGGAGCTGTTTTTT. This translates into CASSPRGQPNTVELFF.

With regard to this clone: One end of the junction fails to match germline, which may point to a read error. This chain uses TRBV6-5 with TRBJ1-2; no clear D gene. CDR1 and CDR2 from the germline V gene are MNHEY and SVGAGI. This CDR3 region has 13 residues. The CDR3 region has the DNA TGTGCGAGCAGTTATGAACAGAACTATGGCTACACCTTC. Its protein is CASSYEQNYGYTF.

With regard to this clone: A much more abundant neighbour one base away suggests this may be a read error. V gene TRBV9 combines with J gene TRBJ1-1; D gene ambiguous. Germline lookup yields CDR1 SGDLS and CDR2 YYNGEE. V lost 0 bases and J 0 bases, leaving 12 bases between the germline ends. This CDR3 comprises 16 residues. CDR3 sequence: CASSVALWSMNTEAFF. The CDR3 region has the DNA TGTGCCAGCAGCGTAGCCCTGTGGAGCATGAACACTGAAGCTTTCTTT. Looking up the rest from reference TRBV9 and TRBJ1-1 gives the full variable domain: DSGVTQTPKHLITATGQRVTLRCSPRSGDLSVYWYQQSLDQGLQFLIQYYNGEERAKGNILERFSAQQFPDLHSELNLSSLELGDSALYFCASSVALWSMNTEAFFGQGTRLTVV.

This clone was picked up a small number of times. A read error may explain this, as a much larger clone is one base away. The identical CDR3 is also encoded by other nucleotide sequences in the sample. The J gene is TRBJ2-3, the V gene TRBV2; 8 positions agree with TRBD1. Germline trimming cut 7 bases from V and 0 bases from J; bases unmatched to any gene: 9. Per germline, CDR1 SNHLY and CDR2 FYNNEI. The CDR3 has 16 residues. The CDR3 DNA sequence: TGTGCCAGCAAACTCGGACAGGGCCCGAGCACAGATACGCAGTATTTT. Its translation: CASKLGQGPSTDTQYF.

Only a few counts were recorded for this clone. A much larger clone differs from this one at a single base, so this may be a read error. J is TRBJ1-5 and V is TRBV12-3 or TRBV12-4; D may be TRBD1 (5 bases). CDR3 size: 14 residues. The CDR3 coding sequence is TGTGCCAGCAGTTTCGGGACGGGAAATCATCCCCAGCATTTT. Translated, it gives CASSFGTGNHPQHF.

This clone occurred many times. The genes are TRBV5-5 and TRBJ1-3, with D unclear. CDR3 length: 15 amino acids. Germline lookup yields CDR1 SGHKS and CDR2 YYEKEE (reference sequence). Trimming removed 0 bases at V and 4 bases at J, with 11 bases between. In nucleotides, the CDR3 is TGTGCCAGCAGCTTGGTAGGGTCCGGCGGAAACACCATATATTTT. This encodes CASSLVGSGGNTIYF.

Ten or more counts support this clone. The chain couples TRBV6-1 to TRBJ2-3; the D is unclear. CDR1 and CDR2 (germline): MNHNS, SASEGT. The V end lost 4 bases, the J end lost 1 base, and 15 bases lay between the germline ends. This CDR3 is 16 amino acids long. In DNA, the CDR3 is TGTGCCAGCAGTGGAAGCGCAGCTATCGGCACAGATACGCAGTATTTT. Encoded protein: CASSGSAAIGTDTQYF.

This clone is medium-sized (0.01 to 0.1%) by share. The chain links TRBV6-1 to TRBJ1-2; tentative D call: TRBD1 (5 bases). The CDR3 is 15 residues long. V was cut by 10 bases and J by 4 bases, with 22 bases left in between. From germline, CDR1 is MNHNS and CDR2 SASEGT. In DNA form, the CDR3 reads TGTGCCATTAGCGGGACTCGGGTTTCGAGCTATGGCTACACCTTC. Translated: CAISGTRVSSYGYTF.

This clone has ten or more counts. The junction and the germline gene differ at one end; a read error may be behind it. Other DNA sequences in this specimen translate into the identical CDR3. The chain uses TRBV14 and TRBJ2-7; 8 bases agree with TRBD2. The CDR3 covers 19 residues. The germline CDR1 and CDR2 sequences are SGHDN and FVKESK. Here the CDR3 DNA reads TGTGCTAGCAGCCAAGTGTGTCTAGCGGGCCTCCCCCACCCCTACGAGCAGTACTTC. Encoded protein: CASSQVCLAGLPHPYEQYF.

In its sample, this clone was seen many times. V gene TRBV7-3 combines with J gene TRBJ1-1; D gene ambiguous. The CDR3 is 15 amino acids. The V gene's germline CDR1 is SGHTA and CDR2 FQGTGA. V lost 5 bases to trimming and J lost 7 bases, with 20 bases between them. The CDR3 coding sequence is TGTGCCAGCAGCCCGACTGCCGGGAAGGTCGATGAAGCTTTCTTT. Translated: CASSPTAGKVDEAFF.

This clone was seen ten or more times. The V gene is TRBV12-5, the J gene TRBJ2-2; D may be TRBD1 (5 bases). Trimming removed 0 bases at V and 4 bases at J, with 6 bases between. The CDR3 length is 14 residues. Germline V gives CDR1 LGHNT, CDR2 FRNRAP. CDR3 sequence (DNA): TGTGCTAGTGGTTTGGTACAGGTCACCGGGGAGCTGTTTTTT. This encodes CASGLVQVTGELFF.

This clone was observed many times. This sequence joins TRBV2 and TRBJ1-1; 8 bases align to TRBD1. The V segment lost 6 bases and the J segment 5 bases; nucleotides outside the gene matches: 5. Germline values: CDR1 SNHLY, CDR2 FYNNEI. This CDR3 is 13 amino acids long. CDR3 residues: CASRQGGGTEAFF. The CDR3 DNA is TGTGCCAGCAGACAGGGGGGGGGGACTGAAGCTTTCTTT.

Points on this clone: One end of the junction varies from germline; a read error may be responsible. The chain has TRBV11-2 and TRBJ2-1, with unresolved D. Looked up from germline, CDR1 is SGHAT and CDR2 is FQNNGV. The CDR3 runs to 14 residues. CDR3 loop: CASRLDGLYNEQFF. In nucleotides, the CDR3 is TGTGCCAGCAGATTAGACGGTCTCTACAATGAGCAGTTCTTC.

This clone was detected once. A much larger clone differs by one base, so this may be a read error. The chain has TRBV11-1 and TRBJ2-1, with 14 bases lining up with TRBD2. This CDR3 spans 17 amino acids. Germline V gives CDR1 SGHAT, CDR2 FQDESV (reference sequence). After removal of 6 bases from V and 4 bases from J, the junction contained 8 bases not matched to a gene. The CDR3 spells CASRGLAGVTEYNEQFF. The CDR3 DNA sequence: TGTGCCAGCAGGGGACTAGCGGGAGTAACGGAATACAATGAGCAGTTCTTC. The whole variable domain, remainder taken from reference TRBV11-1 and TRBJ2-1, is EAEVAQSPRYKITEKSQAVAFWCDPISGHATLYWYRQILGQGPELLVQFQDESVVDDSQLPKDRFSAERLKGVDSTLKIQPAELGDSAMYLCASRGLAGVTEYNEQFFGPGTRLTVL.

This clone was recorded at least ten times. This sequence joins TRBV27 and TRBJ2-4, with D possibly being TRBD2 (5 bases). In germline, CDR1 is MNHEY, CDR2 SMNVEV (reference sequence). Trimming took 6 bases from V and 0 from J, leaving 15 bases between them. The CDR3 is 16 residues long. In nucleotides, the CDR3 is TGTGCCAGCAGCCGGACCCCGGGGTTAGCCAAAAACATTCAGTACTTC. It yields the protein CASSRTPGLAKNIQYF.

This clone was observed at least ten times. The rearrangement links TRBV24-1 to TRBJ1-2; 8 bases are shared with TRBD1. This CDR3 has 13 amino acids. The germline V gene encodes CDR1 KGHDR and CDR2 SFDVKD. V was clipped by 4 bases and J by 7 bases; unmatched bases: 4. The CDR3 DNA reads TGTGCCACCAGTGAGCCAGGGGGCTCTGGCTACACCTTC. The encoded protein is CATSEPGGSGYTF.